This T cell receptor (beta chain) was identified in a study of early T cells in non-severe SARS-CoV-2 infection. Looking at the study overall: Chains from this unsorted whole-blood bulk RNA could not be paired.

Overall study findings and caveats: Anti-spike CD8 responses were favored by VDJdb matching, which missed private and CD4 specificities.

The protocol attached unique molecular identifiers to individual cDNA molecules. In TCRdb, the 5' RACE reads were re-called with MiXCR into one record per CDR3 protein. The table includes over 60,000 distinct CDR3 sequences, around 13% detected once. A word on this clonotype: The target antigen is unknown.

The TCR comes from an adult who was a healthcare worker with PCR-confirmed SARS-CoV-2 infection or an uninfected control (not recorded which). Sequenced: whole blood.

CDR3 protein: CASKRQGANEKLFF. CDR3 DNA: TGTGCCAGCAAACGACAGGGGGCTAATGAAAAACTGTTTTTT. The chain combines TRBV7-2 with TRBJ1-4; 9 nucleotides align to TRBD1. J was trimmed by 3 bases and V by 7 bases; bases with no gene match: 3. Germline V gene data show CDR1 as SGHTA and CDR2 as FQGNSA. CDR3 length: 14 amino acids.